This entry describes one T cell receptor beta chain. The antigen is not known. TCRdb keeps only in-frame clones here, not all; method: immunoSEQ multiplex PCR. The sample includes approximately 31,000 clones, more than 65% of them seen just once. Described time point: blood 4 weeks post-SBRT, at nephrectomy. Indicated treatment: 15 Gy SBRT to primary tumor, nephrectomy 4 weeks later. The patient's renal cell carcinoma had clear cell pathology. The trim removed 4 bases at V and 7 bases at J, leaving 7 bases unmatched. This CDR3 spans 14 amino acids. The germline gives CDR1 ENHRY, CDR2 SYGVKD. This entry comes from a study of radiation and T cells in renal cell carcinoma. Findings of the study overall: From baseline, blood top tumor clonotypes peaked at 2 weeks post-radiation. Pretreatment tumor biopsies were lacking, so baseline clonotypes are unknown.

This receptor was taken from a man aged 55 to 70 with renal cell carcinoma. The V gene is TRBV10-3, the J gene TRBJ2-7, with TRBD1 identical over 10 bases. Sequencing used blood, obtained from a patient whose treatment included radiotherapy and nephrectomy. This chain's CDR3 is CAISAAGTGVEQYF. CDR3 DNA sequence: TGTGCCATCAGTGCGGCCGGGACAGGGGTAGAGCAGTACTTC.